This is a list of T cell receptor beta chains from one sample in a study of blood T cell repertoires in COVID-19. Clones were sequenced by immunoSEQ multiplex PCR, and TCRdb holds only the in-frame ones, with some missing. The sample records about 300,000 clones, more than 70% being singletons. Sequencing was done on a sample of peripheral blood. The source of these receptors is a woman aged 25 to 39 with COVID-19, enrolled during active disease. Both conserved end residues are part of each CDR3. The D gene is left open where the match is weak. Expanded clones are given a class, and other clones once, few, many or no size at all.

.	TRBJ2-7	TRBD1	TRBV5-1	CASSPRQGGHEQYF	TGCGCCAGCAGCCCCCGACAGGGGGGCCACGAGCAGTACTTC
.	TRBJ1-1	.	TRBV14	CASSVQSNTEAFF	TGTGCCAGCAGCGTCCAGTCGAACACTGAAGCTTTCTTT
.	TRBJ1-1	.	TRBV6-5	CASSPGNTEAFF	TGTGCCAGCAGTCCAGGTAACACTGAAGCTTTCTTT
.	TRBJ2-7	TRBD2	TRBV5-8	CASSLSGEYEQYF	TGTGCCAGCAGCTTGAGCGGGGAATACGAGCAGTACTTC
few	TRBJ1-5	.	TRBV6-2/TRBV6-3	CASSGDTNQPQHF	TGTGCCAGCAGTGGGGACACCAATCAGCCCCAGCATTTT
.	TRBJ2-7	.	TRBV11-3	CASSSPRAYEQYF	TGTGCCAGCAGCTCGCCTCGGGCCTACGAGCAGTACTTC
once	TRBJ2-6	.	TRBV11-2	CASSFTAGANVLTF	TGTGCCAGCAGCTTCACTGCTGGGGCCAACGTCCTGACTTTC
.	TRBJ1-1	.	TRBV6-5	CACARKKNTEAFF	TGTGCCTGCGCCAGGAAAAAGAACACTGAAGCTTTCTTT
.	TRBJ1-4	.	TRBV14	CASSQFHRTTTNEKLFF	TGTGCCAGCAGCCAATTTCACAGGACCACAACTAATGAAAAACTGTTTTTT
.	TRBJ1-1	.	TRBV18	CASSPRDTEAFF	TGTGCCAGCTCACCCAGGGACACTGAAGCTTTCTTT
.	TRBJ2-1	TRBD2	TRBV19	CASSILAGASGEQFF	TGTGCCAGTAGTATTCTAGCGGGGGCCTCCGGTGAGCAGTTCTTC
.	TRBJ1-2	.	TRBV2	CASTREPNYGYTF	TGTGCCAGCACGAGGGAACCTAACTATGGCTACACCTTC
.	TRBJ1-2	.	TRBV11-3	CASSTSGRSHYGYTF	TGTGCCAGCAGCACCTCCGGGAGATCACACTATGGCTACACCTTC
.	TRBJ2-7	TRBD2	TRBV4-1	CASSQGGLGIYEQYF	TGCGCCAGCAGCCAGGGGGGACTAGGGATCTACGAGCAGTACTTC
.	TRBJ1-5	.	TRBV23-1	CASSQTVVNQPQHF	TGCGCCAGCAGTCAAACGGTTGTCAATCAGCCCCAGCATTTT
.	TRBJ2-1	.	TRBV7-9	CASSTKRNEQFF	TGTGCCAGCAGCACAAAACGCAATGAGCAGTTCTTC
once	TRBJ1-1	.	TRBV27	CASSRYRDGNTEAFF	TGTGCCAGCAGTAGATACAGGGATGGGAACACTGAAGCTTTCTTT